The clone carrying this TCR beta chain was seen only a few times. Its antigen is undetermined. These data are taken from a study of cytomegalovirus exposure and HLA in healthy donors. Study-wide points: Among immune exposure information, only CMV serostatus was available. Analysis was carried out at a later point, and it linked a missense DCLRE1C variant to TCR beta V- and J-gene trimming. An analysis done earlier found most TCR beta V segments productive about 87% or about 30% of the time.

CDR1 SGHVS and CDR2 FNYEAQ come from the germline V gene. CDR3 length: 13 residues. With 5 bases clipped from V and 4 bases from J, the junction kept 4 bases outside the gene matches. The PCR ran on 60 Vbeta and 13 Jbeta primers. This table comes from immunoSEQ multiplex PCR, and its TCRdb copy is limited to in-frame clones, with some not included. The table records about 67,000 clones, approximately 80% of them present only once. The rearrangement links TRBV7-6 to TRBJ1-1, with 7 bases fitting TRBD1. The clonotype comes from a woman between 25 and 40 years old in good health and CMV-seronegative. Sequenced input: PBMCs. CDR3 DNA: TGTGCCAGCAGCGGAACAGGGGCCACTGAAGCTTTCTTT. Translating gives CASSGTGATEAFF.